This T cell receptor beta chain was identified in a study of blood T cell repertoires in COVID-19. Study summary: Samples of COVID-19 (acute and convalescent) were obtained from the United States, Italy and Spain. PBMCs, B-cell-depleted T cells, or T cells were the source of the cDNA or gDNA that made up the material.

Here immunoSEQ multiplex PCR was the method, and the copy in TCRdb shows in-frame clones only, minus some. The sample shows 300,000 to 400,000 clones, about 88% of them seen only once. The CDR3 totals 17 residues. V was clipped by 0 bases and J by 2 bases, with 14 bases between them. Per the germline V gene, CDR1 is LGHNA and CDR2 is YSLEER. Sequencing was performed on PBMCs or T cells enriched from blood (not recorded which). This chain links TRBV4-3 with TRBJ1-5; D ambiguous. The TCR originated in a woman in her twenties or thirties who had recovered from COVID-19. CDR3 DNA sequence: TGCGCCAGCAGCCAAGATACGGGGTCTAGGGGCAATCAGCCCCAGCATTTT. This codes for CASSQDTGSRGNQPQHF.